A selection of T cell receptor beta chains follows, all from one sample in a study of human T cells and chemical hapten exposure. Each CDR3 protein gets one entry after TCRdb re-called the RACE reads with MiXCR. The repertoire includes about 160,000 distinct CDR3 sequences, 25% to 35% of them detected once, and 2.1% sits in the top ten. This specimen consisted of whole blood, obtained in connection with sensitization to the hapten diphenylcyclopropenone (DPC). The receptors were gathered from a woman younger than 35 with alopecia areata. Some clones in this sample may be carry-over from other donors' samples. Each CDR3 is given without its conserved first and last residue. The order of the fields is V gene, J gene, CDR3 protein.

v_call: TRBV28
j_call: TRBJ2-1
cdr3_aa: ATLLGTSGRALGF

v_call: TRBV27
j_call: TRBJ2-1
cdr3_aa: ASSFGGYNEQF

v_call: TRBV20-1
j_call: TRBJ2-1
cdr3_aa: SARVGKQF

v_call: TRBV7-2
j_call: TRBJ1-6
cdr3_aa: ASSSSGTGNNSPLH

v_call: TRBV5-5
j_call: TRBJ2-1
cdr3_aa: ASSTTRDNEQF

v_call: TRBV10-3
j_call: TRBJ2-7
cdr3_aa: AISPLRESSYEQY

v_call: TRBV12-3/TRBV12-4
j_call: TRBJ2-7
cdr3_aa: ASSFVIAEQY

v_call: TRBV7-2
j_call: TRBJ1-6
cdr3_aa: ATRESWGSPLH

v_call: TRBV27
j_call: TRBJ2-7
cdr3_aa: ASSLSGTGGYEQY

v_call: TRBV7-2
j_call: TRBJ2-7
cdr3_aa: ASSLGQEQY

v_call: TRBV15
j_call: TRBJ1-1
cdr3_aa: ATSGTTEAF

v_call: TRBV21-1
j_call: TRBJ1-4
cdr3_aa: ASSTVNEKLF

v_call: TRBV10-3
j_call: TRBJ2-3
cdr3_aa: AISEPSTDTQY

v_call: TRBV30
j_call: TRBJ1-6
cdr3_aa: AWSVKRGASYNSPLH

v_call: TRBV6-6
j_call: TRBJ1-1
cdr3_aa: ASSPFPQGRAEAF

v_call: TRBV20-1
j_call: TRBJ2-7
cdr3_aa: SALSDLLYEQY

v_call: TRBV20-1
j_call: TRBJ2-1
cdr3_aa: SAHDSSPYNEQF

v_call: TRBV28
j_call: TRBJ2-7
cdr3_aa: ASTLGLAGYEQY

v_call: TRBV4-3
j_call: TRBJ2-1
cdr3_aa: ASSQVTPGTSYNEQF

v_call: TRBV20-1
j_call: TRBJ2-1
cdr3_aa: SAWGLTGAESYNEQF

v_call: TRBV9
j_call: TRBJ1-6
cdr3_aa: ASSAGQGDSPLH

v_call: TRBV6-2/TRBV6-3
j_call: TRBJ2-7
cdr3_aa: AASIQAGEEWGQY

v_call: TRBV29-1
j_call: TRBJ2-3
cdr3_aa: SLLLDGVGDTQY

v_call: TRBV29-1
j_call: TRBJ1-2
cdr3_aa: SAGPGLANYGYT

v_call: TRBV4-1
j_call: TRBJ1-2
cdr3_aa: ASSQDARGGAYGYT

v_call: TRBV10-3
j_call: TRBJ1-5
cdr3_aa: AIVPSQPQH

v_call: TRBV29-1
j_call: TRBJ2-7
cdr3_aa: SVTDSGTLSYEQY

v_call: TRBV7-7
j_call: TRBJ2-3
cdr3_aa: ASSLAVPSTQY

v_call: TRBV4-1
j_call: TRBJ1-5
cdr3_aa: ASSRGTGPSNQPQH

v_call: TRBV2
j_call: TRBJ2-1
cdr3_aa: ASSSLAGGSHSYNEQF

v_call: TRBV18
j_call: TRBJ1-5
cdr3_aa: ASSPGTGVRQPQH

v_call: TRBV29-1
j_call: TRBJ2-7
cdr3_aa: SVADGTYEQY

v_call: TRBV3-1
j_call: TRBJ2-2
cdr3_aa: ASSLPGTGGPNTGELF

v_call: TRBV6-2/TRBV6-3
j_call: TRBJ1-4
cdr3_aa: ASSYKRPKNEKLF

v_call: TRBV11-3
j_call: TRBJ1-1
cdr3_aa: ASSLGLGRDTEAF

v_call: TRBV18
j_call: TRBJ1-1
cdr3_aa: ASSPTVGRTEAF

v_call: TRBV25-1
j_call: TRBJ2-1
cdr3_aa: ATTSGGLANEQF

v_call: TRBV20-1
j_call: TRBJ2-1
cdr3_aa: SASDRTEQF

v_call: TRBV20-1
j_call: TRBJ1-2
cdr3_aa: SARDLKGPYGYT

v_call: TRBV11-3
j_call: TRBJ2-7
cdr3_aa: ASSPGLAVHEQY

v_call: TRBV9
j_call: TRBJ2-1
cdr3_aa: ASSTYRDSRYNEQF

v_call: TRBV29-1
j_call: TRBJ1-2
cdr3_aa: SVGEKVGYT

v_call: TRBV4-2
j_call: TRBJ2-7
cdr3_aa: ASSALAGEGGYEQY

v_call: TRBV7-2
j_call: TRBJ2-3
cdr3_aa: ASSSLPTDTQY

v_call: TRBV7-2
j_call: TRBJ2-7
cdr3_aa: ASSLGTSATYEQY

v_call: TRBV9
j_call: TRBJ2-5
cdr3_aa: ASSVAGGLRAETQY

v_call: TRBV29-1
j_call: TRBJ1-4
cdr3_aa: SVRGLNEKLF

v_call: TRBV6-5
j_call: TRBJ2-7
cdr3_aa: ASSPSLRTYGQY

v_call: TRBV30
j_call: TRBJ1-5
cdr3_aa: ARSNPSGTQPQH

v_call: TRBV5-1
j_call: TRBJ2-7
cdr3_aa: ASSLAQTDYPYEQY

v_call: TRBV4-3
j_call: TRBJ2-7
cdr3_aa: ASSQGTSGRPYEQY

v_call: TRBV7-2
j_call: TRBJ1-3
cdr3_aa: ASSFFQMRNTIY

v_call: TRBV6-5
j_call: TRBJ2-7
cdr3_aa: ASTRDTGEQY

v_call: TRBV4-1
j_call: TRBJ1-6
cdr3_aa: ASSQDQGFNNSPLH

v_call: TRBV27
j_call: TRBJ1-4
cdr3_aa: ASSSWGGRFNEKLF

v_call: TRBV28
j_call: TRBJ1-5
cdr3_aa: ASIPDPRNQPQH

v_call: TRBV7-2
j_call: TRBJ2-7
cdr3_aa: ASSSALPASEQY